This paragraph covers one T cell receptor (beta chain) sequence. The antigen is not known. These data come from a study of cytomegalovirus exposure and HLA in healthy donors. This CDR3 region has 14 residues. Trimming removed 7 bases from V and 5 bases from J; junction bases left unmatched: 9. Germline-derived CDR1 and CDR2 are MDHEN and SYDVKM. General observations from the study: Among the CMV-associated chains, three were confirmed in vitro as specific for CMV antigens. Published work reported that the classifier diagnosed cytomegalovirus status with high specificity and sensitivity.

TCRdb keeps only in-frame clones here, not all; method: immunoSEQ multiplex PCR. Found here are around 70,000 clones, around 94% of them singletons; the top ten hold 1.5% to 1.9%. The sequenced sample consisted of PBMCs. V usage is TRBV28 and J usage is TRBJ2-7, with 9 bases that match TRBD2. This receptor was obtained from a man between 18 and 35 years old in good health and CMV-seropositive. In DNA form, the CDR3 reads TGTGCCAGCACACCGGGTAGCGGGAGCGACGAGCAGTACTTC. Its translation is CASTPGSGSDEQYF.